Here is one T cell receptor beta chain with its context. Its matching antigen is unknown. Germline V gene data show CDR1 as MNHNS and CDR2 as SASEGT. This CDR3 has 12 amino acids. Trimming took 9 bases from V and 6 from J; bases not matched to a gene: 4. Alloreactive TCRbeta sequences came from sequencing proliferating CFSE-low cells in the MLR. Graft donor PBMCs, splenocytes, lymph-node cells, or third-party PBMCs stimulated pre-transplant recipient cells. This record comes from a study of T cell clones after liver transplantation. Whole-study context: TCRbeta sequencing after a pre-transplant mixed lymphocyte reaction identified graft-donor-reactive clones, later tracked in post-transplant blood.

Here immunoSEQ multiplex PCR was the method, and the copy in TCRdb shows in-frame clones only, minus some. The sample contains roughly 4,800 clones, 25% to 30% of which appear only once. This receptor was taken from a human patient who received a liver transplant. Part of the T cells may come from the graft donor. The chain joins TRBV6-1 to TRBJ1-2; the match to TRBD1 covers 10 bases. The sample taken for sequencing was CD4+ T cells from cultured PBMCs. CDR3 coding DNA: TGTGCCAGGCGGGACAGGGGCCATGGCTACACCTTC. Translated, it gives CARRDRGHGYTF.